A single sample gave rise to the 30 T cell receptor beta chains below, sequenced in a study of blood T cell repertoires in COVID-19. Profiled with immunoSEQ multiplex PCR; TCRdb holds only in-frame clones, not every one. In the table there are approximately 200,000 clones, 86% of which are singletons. Material for sequencing was PBMCs or T cells enriched from blood (not recorded which). The source of these receptors is a woman between 25 and 40 years old who had been exposed to COVID-19.

This clone was detected a few times. The V call is TRBV30, the J call TRBJ1-1; D is unresolved. CDR1 and CDR2 from the germline V gene are GTSNPN and SVGIG (reference sequence). The CDR3 totals 13 residues. The V end was cut by 0 bases, the J end by 4 bases, with 9 bases between. CDR3 nucleotide sequence: TGTGCCTGGAGTGTGGCTCAGTTCACTGAAGCTTTCTTT. Translated: CAWSVAQFTEAFF.

This sequence joins TRBV12-3 or TRBV12-4 and TRBJ1-3; TRBD1 might be the D (6 bases). This CDR3 is built from 13 residues. Between the trimmed V and J ends, which lost 0 bases and 13 bases, there was a span of 13 bases. DNA for the CDR3: TGTGCCAGCAGTTTAGCTAGGGGGGGCGGGATATATTTT. Translation gives CASSLARGGGIYF.

This clone appeared once. The chain recombines TRBV27 with TRBJ1-4, with 9 bases aligning to TRBD1. Germline values: CDR1 MNHEY, CDR2 SMNVEV (reference sequence). V was clipped by 2 bases and J by 0 bases; unmatched bases: 4. The CDR3 runs 17 residues. The CDR3 sequence: CASSLGDRVATNEKLFF. CDR3 nucleotide sequence: TGTGCCAGCAGTTTAGGGGACAGGGTGGCAACTAATGAAAAACTGTTTTTT.

The chain uses TRBV19 and TRBJ1-4; no clear D gene. CDR1 and CDR2 from the germline V gene are LNHDA and SQIVND (reference sequence). V lost 9 bases and J 5 bases, leaving 10 bases between the germline ends. The CDR3 length is 12 residues. Here the CDR3 reads CASQTENEKLFF. Written as DNA, the CDR3 is TGTGCCAGCCAGACGGAGAATGAAAAACTGTTTTTT.

The gene calls are TRBV28 and TRBJ1-2; 9 bases map to TRBD1. The CDR3 spans 14 residues. The germline V gene has CDR1 MDHEN and CDR2 SYDVKM. The trim removed 4 bases at V and 4 bases at J, leaving 4 bases unmatched. CDR3 in DNA: TGTGCCAGCAGTTGGACAGGGGTTGGCTATGGCTACACCTTC. Amino acids: CASSWTGVGYGYTF.

The chain employs TRBV28 and TRBJ1-5; D is uncertain. V gave up 8 bases and J gave up 4 bases, with 12 bases separating them. This CDR3 spans 13 amino acids. CDR1 and CDR2 (germline): MDHEN, SYDVKM. DNA for the CDR3: TGTGCCAGCCAGGACGGGGAAAATCAGCCCCAGCATTTT. It specifies CASQDGENQPQHF.

This sequence joins TRBV3-1 (or the pseudogene TRBV3-2) and TRBJ2-1, with D possibly being TRBD1 (6 bases). The CDR3 consists of 13 residues. The germline V and J ends were trimmed by 4 bases and 8 bases, with 12 bases remaining between them. Per the germline V gene, CDR1 is LGHDT and CDR2 is YNNKEL (reference sequence). The CDR3 DNA reads as TGTGCCAGCAGCCCGACAGGTAGCCATGAGCAGTTCTTC. Translated: CASSPTGSHEQFF.

The genes are TRBV13 and TRBJ2-7; D is unresolved. The CDR3 totals 13 residues. Germline V gene data show CDR1 as PRHDT and CDR2 as FYEKMQ (reference sequence). Trimming took 5 bases from V and 2 from J, leaving 10 bases between them. The CDR3 loop is CASSLARAYEQYF. The DNA of the CDR3 is TGTGCCAGCAGCCTGGCCCGGGCCTACGAGCAGTACTTC.

The CDR3 protein is CASRSGQGGEQYF. The CDR3 bases are TGTGCCAGCAGGTCGGGACAGGGCGGCGAGCAGTACTTC. The V gene is TRBV7-9, the J gene TRBJ2-7, with 9 bases fitting TRBD1. Germline V gene data show CDR1 as SEHNR and CDR2 as FQNEAQ (reference sequence). This CDR3 has 13 amino acids. V lost 6 bases, J lost 6 bases, and 6 bases stayed unmatched.

The gene calls are TRBV6-6 and TRBJ2-7, with D tentatively TRBD2 (6 bases). The CDR3 extends over 14 amino acids. The germline V gene has CDR1 MNHNY and CDR2 SVGAGI (reference sequence). Deletions cut 7 bases from V and 3 bases from J, with 16 bases between. The CDR3 loop reads CASKEGGVIYEQYF. The CDR3 coding sequence is TGTGCCAGCAAAGAAGGCGGGGTAATCTACGAGCAGTACTTC.

Here the CDR3 reads CASSSKDRGQGYTF. CDR3 nucleotide sequence: TGTGCCAGCAGCTCGAAGGACAGGGGGCAAGGCTACACCTTC. This chain uses TRBV7-2 with TRBJ1-2; 11 bases are a match to TRBD1. Germline V gene lookup returns CDR1 SGHTA and CDR2 FQGNSA. This CDR3 spans 14 amino acids. J was trimmed by 8 bases and V by 4 bases; bases with no gene match: 6.

Notes on this clone: This clone may be a read error of a much larger clone one base away. The chain links TRBV5-1 to TRBJ2-1, with TRBD1 as a possible D gene (6 bases). V was cut by 0 bases and J by 3 bases, with 10 bases left in between. CDR1 is SGHRS, CDR2 YFSETQ, per germline. CDR3 length: 15 amino acids. The CDR3 sequence: CASSLGQVDYNEQFF. CDR3 DNA: TGCGCCAGCAGCTTGGGACAGGTGGACTACAATGAGCAGTTCTTC.

The chain carries TRBV3-1 (or the pseudogene TRBV3-2) and TRBJ1-6; D not resolved. V gave up 2 bases and J gave up 5 bases, with 4 bases separating them. CDR3 length equals 13 residues. Germline CDR1 reads LGHDT; CDR2 reads YNNKEL (reference sequence). This CDR3 is CASSQLNNSPLHF. The CDR3, as DNA: TGTGCCAGCAGCCAATTAAATAATTCACCCCTCCACTTT.

The chain joins TRBV29-1 to TRBJ1-2, with 7 bases that match TRBD1. The CDR3 runs 14 residues. V lost 4 bases to trimming and J lost 0 bases; unmatched junction nucleotides: 5. Germline CDR1 and CDR2: SQVTM and ANQGSEA. In DNA form, the CDR3 reads TGCAGCGTTGGGGACAGAGGAGCTAACTATGGCTACACCTTC. Its protein is CSVGDRGANYGYTF.

The chain employs TRBV3-1 (or the pseudogene TRBV3-2) and TRBJ2-1, with D hard to call. V gave up 1 base and J gave up 3 bases, with 4 bases separating them. CDR1 is LGHDT and CDR2 is YNNKEL in the germline V gene (reference sequence). The CDR3 totals 13 residues. DNA for the CDR3: TGTGCCAGCAGCCAAGCGGGCTACAATGAGCAGTTCTTC. Translating gives CASSQAGYNEQFF.

The CDR3 DNA sequence: TGTGCCAGCAGCGTAGCGTTAGCTGGGGAGACCCAGTACTTC. Protein: CASSVALAGETQYF. V and J are TRBV9 and TRBJ2-5; D is uncertain. This CDR3 has 14 residues. Germline assignment: CDR1 SGDLS and CDR2 YYNGEE. The V and J ends lost 0 bases and 5 bases respectively, with 11 bases between them.

The rearrangement uses TRBV7-3 and TRBJ2-1; 8 bases map to TRBD2. In germline, CDR1 is SGHTA, CDR2 FQGTGA. The CDR3 sequence is 13 residues long. Trimming cost V 8 bases and J 5 bases; bases outside gene matches: 5. CDR3 DNA: TGTGCCAGCGGCGGGGGGCCGGACAATGAGCAGTTCTTC. As protein: CASGGGPDNEQFF.

V and J are TRBV5-4 and TRBJ1-4; no reliable D call. The CDR3 covers 12 residues. The germline CDR1 and CDR2 sequences are SGHNT and YYREEE (reference sequence). Trimming shortened V by 0 bases and J by 6 bases, and 3 bases separated the two germline ends. This chain's CDR3 is CASSLVDEKLFF. The CDR3 coding sequence is TGTGCCAGCAGCTTGGTAGATGAAAAACTGTTTTTT. Looking up the rest from reference TRBV5-4 and TRBJ1-4 gives the full variable domain: ETGVTQSPTHLIKTRGQQVTLRCSSQSGHNTVSWYQQALGQGPQFIFQYYREEENGRGNFPPRFSGLQFPNYSSELNVNALELDDSALYLCASSLVDEKLFFGSGTQLSVL.

This clone came up once. The CDR3: CATKGQDRVYGYTF. The CDR3, as DNA: TGTGCCACCAAAGGGCAAGACAGGGTCTATGGCTACACCTTC. The V gene is TRBV10-3, the J gene TRBJ1-2, with 7 nucleotides matching TRBD1. The CDR3 length is 14 residues. CDR1 ENHRY and CDR2 SYGVKD come from the germline V gene. V lost 10 bases to trimming and J lost 4 bases; unmatched junction nucleotides: 12.

About this clone: Its ends do not fully match the called genes, so a read error is possible. The chain is built from TRBV5-1 and TRBJ2-7; 8 bases fit TRBD2. The CDR3 contains 15 residues. In germline, CDR1 is SGHRS, CDR2 YFSETQ. Here the CDR3 DNA reads TGCGCCAGCAACTTGCATAGCGGGGCCATCTACGAGCAGTACTTC. It is translated as CASNLHSGAIYEQYF.

This chain links TRBV12-5 with TRBJ2-1, with TRBD1 matching over 7 bases. J gave up 5 bases and V 5 bases, and 3 bases lay outside the gene matches. Germline CDR1 reads LGHNT; CDR2 reads FRNRAP. The CDR3 totals 13 residues. In nucleotides, the CDR3 is TGTGCTAGTGGTGGGGACAGCCACAATGAGCAGTTCTTC. Translated, it gives CASGGDSHNEQFF.

This chain connects TRBV6-6 to TRBJ1-1; TRBD1 is a possible D gene (5 bases). V lost 2 bases and J lost 13, with 20 bases in between. The CDR3 covers 14 residues. Germline V lookup: CDR1 MNHNY, CDR2 SVGAGI (reference sequence). CDR3 sequence: CASSYPAGRGIVFF. In DNA, the CDR3 is TGTGCCAGCAGTTACCCCGCGGGGAGGGGTATCGTTTTCTTT.

This chain joins TRBV9 and TRBJ1-6; no firm D call. This CDR3 has 14 amino acids. V dropped 1 base and J dropped 7 bases, with 9 bases sitting between them. Looked up from germline, CDR1 is SGDLS and CDR2 is YYNGEE. CDR3 protein: CASSVTGSNSPLHF. CDR3 nucleotides: TGTGCCAGCAGCGTAACGGGGTCGAATTCACCCCTCCACTTT.

This chain links TRBV5-1 with TRBJ2-3, with 8 bases lining up with TRBD2. The germline V gene has CDR1 SGHRS and CDR2 YFSETQ. The CDR3 loop spans 14 amino acids. V was clipped by 4 bases and J by 1 base; unmatched bases: 2. CDR3: CASSRAGGTDTQYF. CDR3 nucleotides: TGCGCCAGCAGCCGAGCGGGGGGCACAGATACGCAGTATTTT. Combining the CDR3 with reference TRBV5-1 and TRBJ2-3 gives the whole variable domain KAGVTQTPRYLIKTRGQQVTLSCSPISGHRSVSWYQQTPGQGLQFLFEYFSETQRNKGNFPGRFSGRQFSNSRSEMNVSTLELGDSALYLCASSRAGGTDTQYFGPGTRLTVL.

The J gene is TRBJ2-7, the V gene TRBV5-6; 7 bases line up with TRBD2. The V and J ends lost 0 bases and 2 bases, in that order; junction bases with no gene match: 5. CDR3 length: 15 residues. CDR1 is SGHDT, CDR2 YYEEEE, per germline. CDR3 DNA sequence: TGTGCCAGCAGCTTGGCCGGAAGCGGGGCCTACGAGCAGTACTTC. Encoded protein: CASSLAGSGAYEQYF.

This chain links TRBV30 with TRBJ1-6; D gene unclear. In germline, CDR1 is GTSNPN, CDR2 SVGIG (reference sequence). CDR3 length: 17 amino acids. Trimming took 0 bases from V and 0 from J, leaving 12 bases between them. DNA for the CDR3: TGTGCCTGGAGTGTACGGGGAACCAGCTCCTATAATTCACCCCTCCACTTT. It codes for CAWSVRGTSSYNSPLHF.

The V and J genes are TRBV10-3 and TRBJ1-2, with 8 bases lining up with TRBD1. Per germline, CDR1 ENHRY and CDR2 SYGVKD. This CDR3 region has 16 residues. Trimming removed 3 bases from V and 5 bases from J; junction bases left unmatched: 11. CDR3 loop: CAISEYGAGTGYGYTF. The CDR3 region has the DNA TGTGCCATCAGTGAATACGGAGCCGGGACAGGTTATGGCTACACCTTC.

The V and J genes are TRBV2 and TRBJ2-7; a weak D match, TRBD1 (5 bases). V lost 7 bases and J 3 bases, leaving 16 bases between the germline ends. This CDR3 is 14 amino acids long. Germline CDR1 SNHLY, CDR2 FYNNEI. The CDR3: CASIPTASVYEQYF. CDR3 sequence (DNA): TGTGCCAGCATTCCGACAGCCTCGGTCTACGAGCAGTACTTC. Based on the CDR3 plus reference TRBV2 and TRBJ2-7, the full variable domain is EPEVTQTPSHQVTQMGQEVILRCVPISNHLYFYWYRQILGQKVEFLVSFYNNEISEKSEIFDDQFSVERPDGSNFTLKIRSTKLEDSAMYFCASIPTASVYEQYFGPGTRLTVT.

The chain couples TRBV2 to TRBJ2-7; the D gene is possibly TRBD1 (5 bases). From germline, CDR1 is SNHLY and CDR2 FYNNEI. V lost 0 bases and J 0 bases, leaving 27 bases between the germline ends. CDR3 size: 21 residues. The CDR3 DNA is TGTGCCAGCAGTGAAGCGCTTATCAGGTTTTTGGCTCAGGGATCCTCCTACGAGCAGTACTTC. Translated, it gives CASSEALIRFLAQGSSYEQYF.

The V call is TRBV3-1 (or the pseudogene TRBV3-2), the J call TRBJ2-1; 9 nucleotides match TRBD1. CDR1 LGHDT and CDR2 YNNKEL come from the germline V gene (reference sequence). Unmatched junction bases numbered 5, after V lost 2 bases and J lost 3 bases. There are 16 residues in the CDR3. CDR3 bases: TGTGCCAGCAGCCAAACCGACAGGGGGGTCTACAATGAGCAGTTCTTC. Translation: CASSQTDRGVYNEQFF.